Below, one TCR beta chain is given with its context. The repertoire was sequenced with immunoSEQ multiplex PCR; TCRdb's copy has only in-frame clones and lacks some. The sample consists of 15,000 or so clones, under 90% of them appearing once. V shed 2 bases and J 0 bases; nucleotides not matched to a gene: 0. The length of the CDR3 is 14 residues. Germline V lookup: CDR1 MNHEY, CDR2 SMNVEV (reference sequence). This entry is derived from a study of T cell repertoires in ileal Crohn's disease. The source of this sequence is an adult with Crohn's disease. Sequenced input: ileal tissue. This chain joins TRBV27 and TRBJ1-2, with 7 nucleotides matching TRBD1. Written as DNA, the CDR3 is TGTGCCAGCAGTTTACAGGGGGCTAACTATGGCTACACCTTC. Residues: CASSLQGANYGYTF.